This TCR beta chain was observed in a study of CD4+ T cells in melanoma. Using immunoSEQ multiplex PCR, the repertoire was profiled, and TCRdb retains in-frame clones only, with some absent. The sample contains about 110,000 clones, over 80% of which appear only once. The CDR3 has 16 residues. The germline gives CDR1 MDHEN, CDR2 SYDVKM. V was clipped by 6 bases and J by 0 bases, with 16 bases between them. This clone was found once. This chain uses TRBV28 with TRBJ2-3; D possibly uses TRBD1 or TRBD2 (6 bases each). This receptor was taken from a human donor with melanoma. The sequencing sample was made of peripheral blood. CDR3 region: CASSPPGATSTDTQYF. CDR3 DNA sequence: TGTGCCAGCAGCCCTCCGGGGGCAACTAGCACAGATACGCAGTATTTT.